This is a list of T cell receptor beta chains from one sample in a study of cytomegalovirus exposure and HLA in healthy donors. Some clones are missing from TCRdb's copy, which holds only in-frame ones; the method was immunoSEQ multiplex PCR. The sample has under 200,000 clones, roughly 71% seen once. The sample was PBMCs. These receptors originate from a woman in her 50s in good health and CMV-seropositive. CDR3s include the opening cysteine and the closing phenylalanine or tryptophan. The order of the fields is D gene, clone size, V gene, J gene, CDR3 DNA, CDR3 protein. A D gene is named only where the DNA matches it firmly. Clone size is given for some rows only: seen once, a few or many times, or a class if the clone is expanded.

.	.	TRBV12-1	TRBJ2-7	TGTGCCAGCAGCCTCCGGGACTTACCCTCCTACGAGCAGTACTTC	CASSLRDLPSYEQYF
TRBD2	.	TRBV5-6	TRBJ2-7	TGTGCCAGCAGCCCTGGACTAGCTTCCTACGAGCAGTACTTC	CASSPGLASYEQYF
TRBD2	.	TRBV7-9	TRBJ2-5	TGTGCCAGCAACGAGCGGGGGGGCCCAGAGACCCAGTACTTC	CASNERGGPETQYF
TRBD1	.	TRBV27	TRBJ2-7	TGTGCCAGCAGTTCTCTAGGGACAGGGGAACGATACGAGCAGTACTTC	CASSSLGTGERYEQYF
.	.	TRBV18	TRBJ1-1	TGTGCCAGCTCACCCCGGACTGGGAACACTGAAGCTTTCTTT	CASSPRTGNTEAFF
.	.	TRBV4-1	TRBJ2-7	TGCGCCAGCAGCCAAGGTACAGGCGCCGGGCTCTCCGAGCAGCACTTC	CASSQGTGAGLSEQHF
.	.	TRBV7-9	TRBJ1-5	TGTGCCAGCAGCTCCGGGGGGCCCCAGCATTTT	CASSSGGPQHF
.	.	TRBV4-1	TRBJ1-2	TGCGCCAGCAGCCAAGGGGTGGCAGCGCAGCTCTATGGCTACACCTTC	CASSQGVAAQLYGYTF
TRBD2	few	TRBV5-6	TRBJ2-5	TGTGCCAGCAGCTTGGCTAGCGGGGGGGCCTTAGAGACCCAGTACTTC	CASSLASGGALETQYF
.	.	TRBV6-5	TRBJ2-2	TGTGCCAGCAGTTACTCGAGTCAGGGGTACACCGGGGAGCTGTTTTTT	CASSYSSQGYTGELFF
TRBD1	.	TRBV6-1	TRBJ1-6	TGTGCCAGCGGCGTTCCCGGGACAGGGGTTCCCCTCCACTTT	CASGVPGTGVPLHF
.	.	TRBV5-4	TRBJ2-4	TGTGCCAGCAGCTTCGCTGGGCAGGGGGGTTCTCAGTACTTC	CASSFAGQGGSQYF
TRBD1	.	TRBV10-3	TRBJ1-4	TGTGCCATCGGGACAGGGGGCTCCGAGACTGAAAAACTGTTTTTT	CAIGTGGSETEKLFF
.	.	TRBV2	TRBJ1-5	TGTGCCAGCAGATCCGGGACTCCCCTATATAGCAATCAGCCCCAGCATTTT	CASRSGTPLYSNQPQHF
TRBD1	.	TRBV18	TRBJ1-2	TGTGCCAGCTCACCCGATAACTCGGGACAGCTCTCAGGTGGCTACACCTTC	CASSPDNSGQLSGGYTF
TRBD1	.	TRBV7-6	TRBJ1-1	TGTGCCAGCAGTTGGGAACCGGGACAGGGCACTGAAGCTTTCTTT	CASSWEPGQGTEAFF
TRBD1	few	TRBV5-8	TRBJ2-5	TGTGCCAGCAGGTTGCCAGGGACAGGGAGAGAGACCCAGTACTTC	CASRLPGTGRETQYF
TRBD1	.	TRBV18	TRBJ2-3	TGTGCCAGCTCTCAGGGGACAGGCACAGATACGCAGTATTTT	CASSQGTGTDTQYF
TRBD2	.	TRBV7-9	TRBJ2-7	TGTGCCAGCAGCATCAGGGAGGGAGAGCAGTACTTC	CASSIREGEQYF
TRBD1	.	TRBV19	TRBJ2-3	TGTGCCAGTAGTACGCGCCGGCGACAGGGACCGCCGCGCACAGATACGCAGTATTTT	CASSTRRRQGPPRTDTQYF
TRBD1	.	TRBV27	TRBJ1-5	TGTGCCAGCAGTTTATCTAGCACAGGGGATCAGCCCCAGCATTTT	CASSLSSTGDQPQHF
.	.	TRBV5-1	TRBJ1-6	TGCGCCAGCAGCTTGGTTCTCGGCGACGGCGGCTCACCCCTCCACTTT	CASSLVLGDGGSPLHF
TRBD1	.	TRBV30	TRBJ1-2	TGTGCCTGGAGTGGGACAGGGCTGTGTGGCTACACCTTC	CAWSGTGLCGYTF
.	.	TRBV5-1	TRBJ1-1	TGCGCCAGCAGCTTGTCGGGGGGTATCACTGAAGCTTTCTTT	CASSLSGGITEAFF
TRBD1	.	TRBV4-2	TRBJ2-3	TGTGCCAGCAGCCCCGACAGGGTCGGGGATACGCAGTATTTT	CASSPDRVGDTQYF
TRBD1	.	TRBV27	TRBJ2-7	TGTGCCAGCAGTTTAAAAAGGGACAGGGACCACGAGCAGTACTTC	CASSLKRDRDHEQYF
.	few	TRBV15	TRBJ1-1	TGTGCCACCAGCCGGTTGACTATGAACACTGAAGCTTTCTTT	CATSRLTMNTEAFF
.	.	TRBV30	TRBJ2-7	TGTGCCTGGAGTTACCGGGGACTCTCCTACGAGCAGTACTTC	CAWSYRGLSYEQYF
TRBD1	.	TRBV5-1	TRBJ1-4	TGCGCCAGCAGCTTGGAACAGGGGGACGAAAAACTGTTTTTT	CASSLEQGDEKLFF
.	.	TRBV7-8	TRBJ1-2	TGTGCCAGCAGCTCCGGACAGTCAAACTATGGCTACACCTTC	CASSSGQSNYGYTF
.	.	TRBV5-6	TRBJ1-1	TGTGCCAGCAGCTTGCGCGGGGCCCACACTGAAGCTTTCTTT	CASSLRGAHTEAFF
TRBD1	.	TRBV9	TRBJ1-4	TGTGCCAGCTCGGAAACAGGGGCTAACGAAAAACTGTTTTTT	CASSETGANEKLFF
.	once	TRBV6-1	TRBJ2-2	TGTGCCAGCAGTGAAAGGGCGGGTGACACCGGGGAGCTGTTTTTT	CASSERAGDTGELFF
TRBD1	few	TRBV5-1	TRBJ1-2	TGCGCCAGCAGCTTGGAGCTGGACAGGGTAAACTATGGCTACACCTTC	CASSLELDRVNYGYTF
TRBD2	few	TRBV12-5	TRBJ2-2	TGTGCTAGTGGGCGCGGCGGGGGGAACACCGGGGAGCTGTTTTTT	CASGRGGGNTGELFF
TRBD1	.	TRBV5-1	TRBJ1-3	TGCGCCAGCAGCTTGGGAACGACAGGGGGATCAGGAAACACCATATATTTT	CASSLGTTGGSGNTIYF
TRBD2	.	TRBV7-2	TRBJ2-1	TGTGCCAGCAGCTTTAGAACTAGCGGGGGGGCGGTTAATAATGAGCAGTTCTTC	CASSFRTSGGAVNNEQFF
.	.	TRBV15	TRBJ1-3	TGTGCCACCAGCAGAGCTCGGGGGAATGGGGACACCATATATTTT	CATSRARGNGDTIYF
.	.	TRBV19	TRBJ1-6	TGTGCCAGTAGTATGGGGCGGGGGAGTGGGAATTCACCCCTCCACTTT	CASSMGRGSGNSPLHF
.	.	TRBV6-1	TRBJ1-1	TGTGCCAGCAGAGTACCGGTGAGTACTGAAGCTTTCTTT	CASRVPVSTEAFF